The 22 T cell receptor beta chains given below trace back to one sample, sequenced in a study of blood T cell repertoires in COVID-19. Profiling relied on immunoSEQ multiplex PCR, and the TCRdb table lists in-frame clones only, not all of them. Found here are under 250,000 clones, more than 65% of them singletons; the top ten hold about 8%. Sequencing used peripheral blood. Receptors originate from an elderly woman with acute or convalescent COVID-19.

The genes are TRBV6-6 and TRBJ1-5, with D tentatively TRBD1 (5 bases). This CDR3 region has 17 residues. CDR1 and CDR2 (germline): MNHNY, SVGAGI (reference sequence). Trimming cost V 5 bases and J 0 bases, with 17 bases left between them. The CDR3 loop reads CASSPSRGTPSNQPQHF. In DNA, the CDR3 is TGTGCCAGCAGTCCGAGTAGGGGAACGCCTAGCAATCAGCCCCAGCATTTT.

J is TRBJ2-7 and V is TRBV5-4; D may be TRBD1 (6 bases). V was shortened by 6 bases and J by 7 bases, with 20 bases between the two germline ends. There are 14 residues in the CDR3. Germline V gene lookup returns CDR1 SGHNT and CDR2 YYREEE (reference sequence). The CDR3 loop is CASTRRLGDREQYF. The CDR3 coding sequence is TGTGCCAGCACCCGCCGCCTAGGAGACAGGGAGCAGTACTTC.

CDR3 coding DNA: TGCAGCGTGGGACAGGGGGCGACTGGAAACACCATATATTTT. Translation gives CSVGQGATGNTIYF. The chain joins TRBV29-1 to TRBJ1-3, with 12 positions matching TRBD1. The CDR3 runs to 14 residues. Trimming removed 6 bases from V and 2 bases from J; junction bases left unmatched: 2. Germline loops: CDR1 SQVTM, CDR2 ANQGSEA.

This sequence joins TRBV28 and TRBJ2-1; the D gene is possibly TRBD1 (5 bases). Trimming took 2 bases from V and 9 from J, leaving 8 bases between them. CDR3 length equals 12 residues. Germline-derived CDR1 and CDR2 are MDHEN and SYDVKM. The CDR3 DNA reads TGTGCCAGCAGTTTAAGGGGTGTTGAGCAGTTCTTC. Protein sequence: CASSLRGVEQFF.

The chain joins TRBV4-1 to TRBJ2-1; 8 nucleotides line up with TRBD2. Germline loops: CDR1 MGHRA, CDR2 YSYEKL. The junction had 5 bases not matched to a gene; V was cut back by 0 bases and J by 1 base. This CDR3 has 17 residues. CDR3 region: CASSQDRASGSYNEQFF. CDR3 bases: TGCGCCAGCAGCCAAGATCGGGCTAGCGGGTCCTACAATGAGCAGTTCTTC.

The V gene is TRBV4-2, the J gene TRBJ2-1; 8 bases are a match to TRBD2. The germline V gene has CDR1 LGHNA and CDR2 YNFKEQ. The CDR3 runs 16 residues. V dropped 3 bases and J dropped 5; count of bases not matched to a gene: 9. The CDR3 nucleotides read TGTGCCAGCAGCCAGGTTCGGGGGGGCCGGGACAATGAGCAGTTCTTC. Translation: CASSQVRGGRDNEQFF.

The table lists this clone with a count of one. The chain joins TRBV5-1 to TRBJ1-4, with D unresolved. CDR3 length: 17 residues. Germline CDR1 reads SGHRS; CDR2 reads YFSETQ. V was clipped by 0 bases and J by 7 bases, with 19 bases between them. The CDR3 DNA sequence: TGCGCCAGCAGCTTGGGAGGGATATCAAATGGGGTTGAAAAACTGTTTTTT. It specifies CASSLGGISNGVEKLFF.

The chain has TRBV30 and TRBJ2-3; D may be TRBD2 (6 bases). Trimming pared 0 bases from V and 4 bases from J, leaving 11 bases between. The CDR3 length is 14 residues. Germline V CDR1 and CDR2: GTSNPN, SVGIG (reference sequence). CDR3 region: CAWSVGGSADTQYF. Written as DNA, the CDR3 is TGTGCCTGGAGTGTGGGGGGATCAGCAGATACGCAGTATTTT.

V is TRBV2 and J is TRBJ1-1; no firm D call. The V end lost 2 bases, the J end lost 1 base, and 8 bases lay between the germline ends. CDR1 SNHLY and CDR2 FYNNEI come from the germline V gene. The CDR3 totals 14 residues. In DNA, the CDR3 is TGTGCCAGCAGTGAATTGGGCCCGAACACTGAAGCTTTCTTT. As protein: CASSELGPNTEAFF.

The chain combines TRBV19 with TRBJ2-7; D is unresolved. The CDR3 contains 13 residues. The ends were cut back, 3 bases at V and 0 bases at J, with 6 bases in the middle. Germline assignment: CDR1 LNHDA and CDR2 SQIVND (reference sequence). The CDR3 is CASSIYPSYEQYF. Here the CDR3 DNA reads TGTGCCAGTAGTATCTACCCCTCCTACGAGCAGTACTTC.

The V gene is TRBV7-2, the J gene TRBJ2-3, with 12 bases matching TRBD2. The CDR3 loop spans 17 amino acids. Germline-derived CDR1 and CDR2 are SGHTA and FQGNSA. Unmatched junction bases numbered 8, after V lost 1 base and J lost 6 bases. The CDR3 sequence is CASSLERTSGTWDTQYF. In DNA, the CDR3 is TGTGCCAGCAGCTTAGAGCGGACTAGCGGGACTTGGGATACGCAGTATTTT.

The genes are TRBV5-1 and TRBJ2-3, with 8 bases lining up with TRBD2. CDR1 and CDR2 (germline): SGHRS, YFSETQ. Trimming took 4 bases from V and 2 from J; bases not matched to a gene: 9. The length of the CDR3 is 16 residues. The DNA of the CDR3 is TGCGCCAGCAGCCTGAAGGCGGGGGGCACCACAGATACGCAGTATTTT. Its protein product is CASSLKAGGTTDTQYF.

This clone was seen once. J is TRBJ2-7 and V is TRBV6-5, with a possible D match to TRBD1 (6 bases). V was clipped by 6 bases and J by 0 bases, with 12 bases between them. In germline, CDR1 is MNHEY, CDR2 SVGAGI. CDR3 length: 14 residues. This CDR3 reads CASSQGMSSYEQYF. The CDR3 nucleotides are TGTGCCAGCAGCCAGGGGATGAGCTCCTACGAGCAGTACTTC.

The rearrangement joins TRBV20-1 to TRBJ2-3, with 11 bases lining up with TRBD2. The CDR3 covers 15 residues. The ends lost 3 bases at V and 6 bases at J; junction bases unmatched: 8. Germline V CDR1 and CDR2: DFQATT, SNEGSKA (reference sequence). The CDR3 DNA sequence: TGCAGTGCTAGTTGGGTAGGACTAGCGGGTGATACGCAGTATTTT. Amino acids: CSASWVGLAGDTQYF.

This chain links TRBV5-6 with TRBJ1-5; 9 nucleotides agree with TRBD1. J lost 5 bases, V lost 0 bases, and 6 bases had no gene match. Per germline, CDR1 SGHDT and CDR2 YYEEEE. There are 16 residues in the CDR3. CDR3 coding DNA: TGTGCCAGCAGCTTGGGTATGGGACAGGGTGATCAGCCCCAGCATTTT. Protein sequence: CASSLGMGQGDQPQHF.

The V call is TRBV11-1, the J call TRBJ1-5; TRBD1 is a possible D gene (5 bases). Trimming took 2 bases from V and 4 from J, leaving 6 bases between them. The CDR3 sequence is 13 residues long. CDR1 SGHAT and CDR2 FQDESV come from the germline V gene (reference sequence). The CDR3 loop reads CASSLSGNQPQHF. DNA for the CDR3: TGTGCCAGCAGCTTATCAGGGAATCAGCCCCAGCATTTT.

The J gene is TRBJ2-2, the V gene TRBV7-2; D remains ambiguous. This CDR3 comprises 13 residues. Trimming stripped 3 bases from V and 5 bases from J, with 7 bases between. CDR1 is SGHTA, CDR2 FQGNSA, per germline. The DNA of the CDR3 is TGTGCCAGCAGCTTCCCCAAAACCGGGGAGCTGTTTTTT. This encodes CASSFPKTGELFF.

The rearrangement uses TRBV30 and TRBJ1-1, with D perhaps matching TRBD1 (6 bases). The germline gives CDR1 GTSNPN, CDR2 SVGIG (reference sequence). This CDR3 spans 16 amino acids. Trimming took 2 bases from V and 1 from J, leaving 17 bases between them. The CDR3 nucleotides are TGTGCCTGGAGTCACACAGGGTTAAACAAGAACACTGAAGCTTTCTTT. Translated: CAWSHTGLNKNTEAFF.

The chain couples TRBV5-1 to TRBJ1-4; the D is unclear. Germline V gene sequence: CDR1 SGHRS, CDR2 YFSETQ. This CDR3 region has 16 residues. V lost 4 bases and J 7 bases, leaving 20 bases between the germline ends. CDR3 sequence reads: CASSHDRVDYAEKLFF. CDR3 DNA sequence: TGCGCCAGCAGCCACGACCGGGTTGATTACGCTGAAAAACTGTTTTTT.

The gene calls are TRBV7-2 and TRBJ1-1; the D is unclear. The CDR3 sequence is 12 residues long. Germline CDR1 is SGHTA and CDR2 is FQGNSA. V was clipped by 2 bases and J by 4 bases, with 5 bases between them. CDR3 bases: TGTGCCAGCAGCTTAACTGGCACTGAAGCTTTCTTT. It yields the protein CASSLTGTEAFF.

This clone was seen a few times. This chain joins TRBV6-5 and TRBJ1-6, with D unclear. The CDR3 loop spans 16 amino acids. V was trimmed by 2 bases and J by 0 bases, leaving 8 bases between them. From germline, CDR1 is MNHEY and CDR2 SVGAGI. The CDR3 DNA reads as TGTGCCAGCAGTTACACGTGGAGCTCCTATAATTCACCCCTCCACTTT. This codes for CASSYTWSSYNSPLHF.

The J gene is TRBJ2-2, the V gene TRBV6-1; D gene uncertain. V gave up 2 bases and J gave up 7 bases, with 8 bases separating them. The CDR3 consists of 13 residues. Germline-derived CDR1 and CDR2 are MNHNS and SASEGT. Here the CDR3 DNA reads TGTGCCAGCAGTGAACACGGTGGCGGGGAGCTGTTTTTT. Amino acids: CASSEHGGGELFF.